This T cell receptor beta chain came from a study of PD-L1 blockade in urothelial cancer. Across the whole study: Samples came from 3 weeks, at the second dose, and 6 weeks into treatment.

V was pared by 5 bases and J by 2 bases, with 13 bases between. The V gene's germline CDR1 is SGHNT and CDR2 YENEEA. This CDR3 comprises 14 residues. This clone was seen only a few times. Each PCR received spiked synthetic TCR analog templates. Clones were sequenced by immunoSEQ multiplex PCR, and TCRdb holds only the in-frame ones, with some missing. This table has about 45,000 clones, roughly 88% appearing once. The origin of this receptor is a man at least 80 years old with urothelial cancer. This chain connects TRBV11-3 to TRBJ2-7; D may be TRBD1 (6 bases). The specimen was PBMCs, collected around atezolizumab (anti-PD-L1) treatment. CDR3 nucleotides: TGTGCCAGCAGCCCGACAGGCAAGACCTACGAGCAGTACTTC. Protein: CASSPTGKTYEQYF.